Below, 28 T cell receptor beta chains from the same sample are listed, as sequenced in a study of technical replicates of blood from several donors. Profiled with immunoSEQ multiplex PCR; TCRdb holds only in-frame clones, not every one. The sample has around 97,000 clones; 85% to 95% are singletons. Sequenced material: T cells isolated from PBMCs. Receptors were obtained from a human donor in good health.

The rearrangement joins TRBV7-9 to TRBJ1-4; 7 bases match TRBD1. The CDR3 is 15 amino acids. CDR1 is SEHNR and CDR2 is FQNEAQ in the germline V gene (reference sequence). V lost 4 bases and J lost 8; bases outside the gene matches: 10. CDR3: CASSSLTGPWEKLFF. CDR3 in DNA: TGTGCCAGCAGCTCCCTGACAGGGCCGTGGGAAAAACTGTTTTTT.

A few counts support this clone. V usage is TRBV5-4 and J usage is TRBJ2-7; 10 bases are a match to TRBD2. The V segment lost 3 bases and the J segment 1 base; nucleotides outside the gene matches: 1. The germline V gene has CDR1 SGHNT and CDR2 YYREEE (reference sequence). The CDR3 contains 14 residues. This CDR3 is CASSSSGRSYEQYF. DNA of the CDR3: TGTGCCAGCAGCTCTAGCGGGAGATCCTACGAGCAGTACTTC.

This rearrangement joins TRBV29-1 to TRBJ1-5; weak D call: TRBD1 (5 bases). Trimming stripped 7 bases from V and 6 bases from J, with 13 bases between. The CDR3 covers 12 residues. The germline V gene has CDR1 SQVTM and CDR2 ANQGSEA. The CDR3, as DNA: TGCAGCGCCGGCGCTAGGGGTCAGCCCCAGCATTTT. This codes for CSAGARGQPQHF.

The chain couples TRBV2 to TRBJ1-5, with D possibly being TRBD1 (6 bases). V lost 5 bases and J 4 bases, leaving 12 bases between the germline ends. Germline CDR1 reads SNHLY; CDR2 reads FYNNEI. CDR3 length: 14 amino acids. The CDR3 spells CASSMGHPNQPQHF. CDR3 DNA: TGTGCCAGCAGTATGGGACACCCTAATCAGCCCCAGCATTTT.

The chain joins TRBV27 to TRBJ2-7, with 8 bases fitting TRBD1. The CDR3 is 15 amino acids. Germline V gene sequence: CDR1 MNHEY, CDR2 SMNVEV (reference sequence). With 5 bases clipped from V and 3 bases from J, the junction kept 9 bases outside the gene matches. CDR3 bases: TGTGCCAGCAGTCAAACAGGGGGAGGATTCTACGAGCAGTACTTC. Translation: CASSQTGGGFYEQYF.

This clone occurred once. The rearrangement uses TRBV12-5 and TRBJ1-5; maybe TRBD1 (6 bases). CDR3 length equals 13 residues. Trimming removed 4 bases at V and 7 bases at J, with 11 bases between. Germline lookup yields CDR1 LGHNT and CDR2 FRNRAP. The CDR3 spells CASGSTGMQPQHF. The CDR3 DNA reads TGTGCTAGTGGTTCTACAGGGATGCAGCCCCAGCATTTT.

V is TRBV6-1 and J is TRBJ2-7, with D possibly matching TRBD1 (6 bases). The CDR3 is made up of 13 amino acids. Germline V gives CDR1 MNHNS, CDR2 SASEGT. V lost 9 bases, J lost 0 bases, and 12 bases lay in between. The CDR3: CASLFRGSYEQYF. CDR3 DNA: TGTGCCAGTTTATTCAGGGGCTCCTACGAGCAGTACTTC.

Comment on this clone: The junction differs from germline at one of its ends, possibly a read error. The CDR3 DNA follows: TGTGCCAGCAGTGAAGGGATTACGCCGGGATACGTGCAGTACTTC. Its protein is CASSEGITPGYVQYF. The chain joins TRBV6-1 to TRBJ2-7, with a possible D match to TRBD2 (5 bases). Looked up from germline, CDR1 is MNHNS and CDR2 is SASEGT. The CDR3 is made up of 15 amino acids.

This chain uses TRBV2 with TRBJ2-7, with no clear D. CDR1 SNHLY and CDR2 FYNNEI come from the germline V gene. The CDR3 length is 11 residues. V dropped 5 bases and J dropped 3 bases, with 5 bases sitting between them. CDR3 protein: CASSRYYEQYF. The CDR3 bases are TGTGCCAGCAGTCGTTACTACGAGCAGTACTTC.

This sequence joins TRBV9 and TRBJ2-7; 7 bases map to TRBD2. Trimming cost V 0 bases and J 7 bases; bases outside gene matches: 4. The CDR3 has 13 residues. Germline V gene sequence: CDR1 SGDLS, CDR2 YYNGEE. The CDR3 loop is CASSVGNSGEQYF. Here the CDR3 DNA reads TGTGCCAGCAGCGTAGGTAATAGCGGGGAGCAGTACTTC.

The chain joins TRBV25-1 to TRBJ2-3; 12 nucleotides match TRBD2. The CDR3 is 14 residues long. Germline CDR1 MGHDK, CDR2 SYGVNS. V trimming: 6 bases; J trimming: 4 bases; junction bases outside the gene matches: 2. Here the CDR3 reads CASRLAGGADTQYF. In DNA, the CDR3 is TGTGCCAGCAGACTAGCGGGAGGCGCAGATACGCAGTATTTT.

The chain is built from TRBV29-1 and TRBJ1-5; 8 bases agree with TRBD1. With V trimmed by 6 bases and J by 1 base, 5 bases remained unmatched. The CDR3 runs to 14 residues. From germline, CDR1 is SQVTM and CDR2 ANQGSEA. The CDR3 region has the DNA TGCAGCGTCCTCCAGGGGGCCAGCAATCAGCCCCAGCATTTT. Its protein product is CSVLQGASNQPQHF. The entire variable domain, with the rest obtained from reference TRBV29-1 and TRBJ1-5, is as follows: SAVISQKPSRDICQRGTSLTIQCQVDSQVTMMFWYRQQPGQSLTLIATANQGSEATYESGFVIDKFPISRPNLTFSTLTVSNMSPEDSSIYLCSVLQGASNQPQHFGDGTRLSIL.

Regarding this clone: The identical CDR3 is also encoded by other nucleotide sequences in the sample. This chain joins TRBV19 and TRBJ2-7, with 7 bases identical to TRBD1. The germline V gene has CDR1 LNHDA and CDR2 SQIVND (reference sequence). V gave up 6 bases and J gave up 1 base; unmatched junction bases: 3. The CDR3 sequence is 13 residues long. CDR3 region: CASSRQGSYEQYF. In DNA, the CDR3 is TGTGCCAGTAGCCGACAGGGATCCTACGAGCAGTACTTC.

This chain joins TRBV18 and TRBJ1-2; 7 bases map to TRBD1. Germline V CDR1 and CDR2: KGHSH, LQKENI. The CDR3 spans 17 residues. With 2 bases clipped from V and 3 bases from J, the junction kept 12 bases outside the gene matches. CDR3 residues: CASSPTSTGVRDYGYTF. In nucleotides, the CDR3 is TGTGCCAGCTCACCAACCTCCACAGGGGTGAGAGACTATGGCTACACCTTC.

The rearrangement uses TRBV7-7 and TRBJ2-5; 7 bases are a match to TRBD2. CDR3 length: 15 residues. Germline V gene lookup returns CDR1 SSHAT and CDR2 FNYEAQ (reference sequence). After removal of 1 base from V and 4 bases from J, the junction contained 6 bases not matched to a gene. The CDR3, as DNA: TGTGCCAGCAGCTTAGTGGGTATAGCGGGAGAGACCCAGTACTTC. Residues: CASSLVGIAGETQYF. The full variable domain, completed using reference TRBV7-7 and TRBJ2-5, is GAGVSQSPRYKVTKRGQDVTLRCDPISSHATLYWYQQALGQGPEFLTYFNYEAQPDKSGLPSDRFSAERPEGSISTLTIQRTEQRDSAMYRCASSLVGIAGETQYFGPGTRLLVL.

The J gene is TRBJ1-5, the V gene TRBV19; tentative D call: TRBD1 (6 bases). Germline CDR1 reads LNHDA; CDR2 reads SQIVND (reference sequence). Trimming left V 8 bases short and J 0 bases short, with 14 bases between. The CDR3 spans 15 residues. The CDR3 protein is CASDFGQHSNQPQHF. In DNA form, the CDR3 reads TGTGCCAGTGATTTTGGACAGCATAGCAATCAGCCCCAGCATTTT.

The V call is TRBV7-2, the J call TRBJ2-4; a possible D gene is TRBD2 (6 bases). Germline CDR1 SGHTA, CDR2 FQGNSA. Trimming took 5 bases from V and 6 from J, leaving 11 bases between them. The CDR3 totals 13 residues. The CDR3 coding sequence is TGTGCCAGCAGCCTCGGGGGTATAAACATTCAGTACTTC. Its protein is CASSLGGINIQYF.

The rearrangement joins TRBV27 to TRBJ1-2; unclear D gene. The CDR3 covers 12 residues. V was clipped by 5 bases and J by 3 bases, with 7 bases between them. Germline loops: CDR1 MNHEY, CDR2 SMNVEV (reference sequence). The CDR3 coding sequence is TGTGCCAGCAGTGGACTGGACTATGGCTACACCTTC. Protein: CASSGLDYGYTF.

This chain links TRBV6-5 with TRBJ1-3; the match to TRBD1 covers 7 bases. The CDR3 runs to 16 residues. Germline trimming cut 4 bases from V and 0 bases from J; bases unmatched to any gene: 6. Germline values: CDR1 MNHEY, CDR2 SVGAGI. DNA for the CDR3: TGTGCCAGCAGTTTCCAGACAGGGTACTCTGGAAACACCATATATTTT. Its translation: CASSFQTGYSGNTIYF.

The CDR3, as DNA: TGTGCCAGCAGTGAATCTCCAGGGGATAACACTGAAGCTTTCTTT. Residues: CASSESPGDNTEAFF. This chain connects TRBV25-1 to TRBJ1-1; D may be TRBD1 (6 bases). V gave up 1 base and J gave up 2 bases, with 11 bases separating them. The CDR3 sequence is 15 residues long. Germline-derived CDR1 and CDR2 are MGHDK and SYGVNS.

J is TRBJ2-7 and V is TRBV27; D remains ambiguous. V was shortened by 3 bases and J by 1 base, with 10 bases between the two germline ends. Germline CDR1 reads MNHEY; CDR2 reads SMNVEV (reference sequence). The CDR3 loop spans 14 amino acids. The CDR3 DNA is TGTGCCAGCAGTTTGGGCAGCTCTTCCTACGAGCAGTACTTC. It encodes CASSLGSSSYEQYF.

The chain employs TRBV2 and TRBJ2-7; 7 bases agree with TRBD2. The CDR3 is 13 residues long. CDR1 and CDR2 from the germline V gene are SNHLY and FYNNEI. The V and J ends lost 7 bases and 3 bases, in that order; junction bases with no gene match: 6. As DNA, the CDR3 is TGTGCCAGCAAGGGCGGGAGAGGCTACGAGCAGTACTTC. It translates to CASKGGRGYEQYF.

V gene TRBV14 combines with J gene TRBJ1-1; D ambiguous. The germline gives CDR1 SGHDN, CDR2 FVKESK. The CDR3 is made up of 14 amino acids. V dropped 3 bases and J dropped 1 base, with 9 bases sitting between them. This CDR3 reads CASSHTDGNTEAFF. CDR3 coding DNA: TGTGCCAGCAGCCATACAGACGGGAACACTGAAGCTTTCTTT.

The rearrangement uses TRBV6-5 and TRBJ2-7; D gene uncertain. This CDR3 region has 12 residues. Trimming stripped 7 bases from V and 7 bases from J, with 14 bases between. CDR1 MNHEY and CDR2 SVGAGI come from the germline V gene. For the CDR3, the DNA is TGTGCCAGCACCTCCCTTAGTTTTGAGCAGTACTTC. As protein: CASTSLSFEQYF.

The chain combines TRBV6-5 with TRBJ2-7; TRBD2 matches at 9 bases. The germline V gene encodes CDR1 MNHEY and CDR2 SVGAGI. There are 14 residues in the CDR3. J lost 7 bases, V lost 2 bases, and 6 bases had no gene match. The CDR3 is CASSYPSGNSEQYF. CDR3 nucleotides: TGTGCCAGCAGTTACCCTAGCGGGAACTCTGAGCAGTACTTC.

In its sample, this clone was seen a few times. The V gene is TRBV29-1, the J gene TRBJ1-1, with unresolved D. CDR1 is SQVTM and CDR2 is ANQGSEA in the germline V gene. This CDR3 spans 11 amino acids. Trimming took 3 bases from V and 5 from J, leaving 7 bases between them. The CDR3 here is CSVEGATEAFF. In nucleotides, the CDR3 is TGCAGCGTTGAGGGAGCGACTGAAGCTTTCTTT.

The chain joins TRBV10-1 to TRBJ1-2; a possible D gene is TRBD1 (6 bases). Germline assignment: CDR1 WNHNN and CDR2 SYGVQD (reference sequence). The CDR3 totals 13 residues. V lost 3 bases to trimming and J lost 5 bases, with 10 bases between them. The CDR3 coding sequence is TGCGCCAGCAGTGAATCAGGGGAATATGGCTACACCTTC. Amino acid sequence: CASSESGEYGYTF.

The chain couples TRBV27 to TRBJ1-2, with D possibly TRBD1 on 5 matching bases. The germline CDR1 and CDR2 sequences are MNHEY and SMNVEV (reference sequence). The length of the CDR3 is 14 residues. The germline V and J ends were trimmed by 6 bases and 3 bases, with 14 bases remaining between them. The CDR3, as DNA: TGTGCCAGCAGACGGGCGGGAGGGGACTATGGCTACACCTTC. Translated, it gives CASRRAGGDYGYTF.